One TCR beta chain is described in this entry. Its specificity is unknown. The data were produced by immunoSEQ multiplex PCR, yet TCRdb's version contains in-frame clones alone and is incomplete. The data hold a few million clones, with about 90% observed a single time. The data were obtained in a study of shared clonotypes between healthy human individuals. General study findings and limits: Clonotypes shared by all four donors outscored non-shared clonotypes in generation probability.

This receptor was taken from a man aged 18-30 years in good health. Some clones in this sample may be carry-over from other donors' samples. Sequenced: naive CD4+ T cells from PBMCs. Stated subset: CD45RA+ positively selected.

CDR3 coding DNA: TGTGCCAGCAGCCCGGGCGCCTATAGCAATCAGCCCCAGCATTTT. Translation gives CASSPGAYSNQPQHF. The chain is built from TRBV6-4 and TRBJ1-5; D gene uncertain. The V gene lost 6 bases and the J gene lost 0 bases, with 12 bases spanning the gap. CDR3 size: 15 residues. CDR1 is MRHNA and CDR2 is SNTAGT in the germline V gene.